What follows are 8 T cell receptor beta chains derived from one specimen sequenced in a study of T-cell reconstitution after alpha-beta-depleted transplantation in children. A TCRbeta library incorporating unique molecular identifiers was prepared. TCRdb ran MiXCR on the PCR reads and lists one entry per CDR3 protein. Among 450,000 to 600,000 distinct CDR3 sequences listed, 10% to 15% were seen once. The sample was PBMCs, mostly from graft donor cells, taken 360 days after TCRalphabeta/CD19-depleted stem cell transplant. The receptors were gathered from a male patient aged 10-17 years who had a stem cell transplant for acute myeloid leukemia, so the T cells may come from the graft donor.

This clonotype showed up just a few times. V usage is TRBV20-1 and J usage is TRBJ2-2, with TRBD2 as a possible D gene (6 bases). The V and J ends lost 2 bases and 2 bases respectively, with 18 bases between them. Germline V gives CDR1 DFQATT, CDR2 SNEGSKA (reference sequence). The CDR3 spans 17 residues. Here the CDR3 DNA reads TGCAGTGCTAGATTCCCCTCGGCGGGACTCAACACCGGGGAGCTGTTTTTT. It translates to CSARFPSAGLNTGELFF.

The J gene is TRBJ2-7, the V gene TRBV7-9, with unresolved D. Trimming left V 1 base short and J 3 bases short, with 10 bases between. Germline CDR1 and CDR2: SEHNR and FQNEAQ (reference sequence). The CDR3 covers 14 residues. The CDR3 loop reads CASSLGQVGYEQYF. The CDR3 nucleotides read TGTGCCAGCAGCTTAGGCCAGGTGGGCTACGAGCAGTACTTC.

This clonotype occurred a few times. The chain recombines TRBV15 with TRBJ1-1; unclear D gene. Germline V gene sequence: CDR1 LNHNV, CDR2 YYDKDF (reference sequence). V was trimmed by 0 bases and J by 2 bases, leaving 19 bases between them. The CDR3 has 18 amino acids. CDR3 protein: CATSRDLVSLTLNTEAFF. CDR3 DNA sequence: TGTGCCACCAGCAGAGATCTGGTCAGCCTAACCCTTAACACTGAAGCTTTCTTT.

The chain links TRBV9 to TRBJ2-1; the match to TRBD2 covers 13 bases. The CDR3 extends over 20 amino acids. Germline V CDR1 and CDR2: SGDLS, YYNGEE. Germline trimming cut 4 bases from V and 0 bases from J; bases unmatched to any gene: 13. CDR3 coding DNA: TGTGCCAGCAGCTCCCGACTAGCGGGAGGTCCTACGAGCTCCTACAATGAGCAGTTCTTC. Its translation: CASSSRLAGGPTSSYNEQFF. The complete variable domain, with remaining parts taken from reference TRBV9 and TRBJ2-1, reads DSGVTQTPKHLITATGQRVTLRCSPRSGDLSVYWYQQSLDQGLQFLIQYYNGEERAKGNILERFSAQQFPDLHSELNLSSLELGDSALYFCASSSRLAGGPTSSYNEQFFGPGTRLTVL.

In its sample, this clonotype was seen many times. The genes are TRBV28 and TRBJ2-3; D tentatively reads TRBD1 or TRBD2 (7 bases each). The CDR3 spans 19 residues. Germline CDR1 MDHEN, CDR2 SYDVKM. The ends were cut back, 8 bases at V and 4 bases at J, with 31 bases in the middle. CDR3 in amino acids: CASGPWGGDSTGGSDTQYF. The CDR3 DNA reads TGTGCCAGCGGACCTTGGGGGGGGGACAGCACGGGAGGTTCAGATACGCAGTATTTT.

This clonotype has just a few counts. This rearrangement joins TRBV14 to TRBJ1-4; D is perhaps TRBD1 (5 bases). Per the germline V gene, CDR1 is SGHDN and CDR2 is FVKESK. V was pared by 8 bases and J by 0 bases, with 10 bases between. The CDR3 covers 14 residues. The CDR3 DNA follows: TGTGCCAGCTGTGGGACTCCAACTAATGAAAAACTGTTTTTT. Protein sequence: CASCGTPTNEKLFF.

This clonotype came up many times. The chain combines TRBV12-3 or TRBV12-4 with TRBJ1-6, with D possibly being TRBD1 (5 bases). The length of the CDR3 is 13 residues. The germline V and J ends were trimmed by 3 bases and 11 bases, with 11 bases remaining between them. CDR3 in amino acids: CASSFSQGTPLHF. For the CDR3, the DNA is TGTGCCAGCAGTTTCTCTCAGGGTACACCCCTCCACTTT.

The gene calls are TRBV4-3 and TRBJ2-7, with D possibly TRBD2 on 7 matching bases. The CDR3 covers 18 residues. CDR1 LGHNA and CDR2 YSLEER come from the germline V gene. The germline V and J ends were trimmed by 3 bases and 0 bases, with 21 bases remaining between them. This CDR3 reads CASSQGRAPQGLSYEQYF. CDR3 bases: TGCGCCAGCAGCCAGGGGAGGGCCCCACAGGGCCTCTCCTACGAGCAGTACTTC.